This record concerns one T cell receptor beta chain sequence. PCR amplification relied on 60 Vbeta primers (plus 13 Jbeta primers). The protocol was immunoSEQ multiplex PCR, while the TCRdb copy is restricted to in-frame clones and leaves out a portion. Counted here are fewer than 250,000 clones, 74% occurring once; the ten biggest clones make up 3% to 4%. The data derive from a study of cytomegalovirus exposure and HLA in healthy donors. Trimming took 7 bases from V and 3 from J, leaving 5 bases between them. CDR3 length: 11 amino acids. CDR1 and CDR2 from the germline V gene are SEHNR and FQNEAQ (reference sequence).

The chain is built from TRBV7-9 and TRBJ2-3; no clear D. This TCR was recovered from a woman under 40 in good health and CMV-seropositive. Sequencing input: PBMCs. The CDR3 coding sequence is TGTGCCAGCACCAGGACAGATACGCAGTATTTT. Translated: CASTRTDTQYF.